The 25 T cell receptor beta chains reported below all come from one sample, sequenced in a study of T cells in Graves' hyperthyroidism and ophthalmopathy. Amplification yielded TCR beta CDR3 regions, with RNA transcripts as the source. Carried out on the TCR CDR3, a first-round RT-PCR used the HTBI primer set. In TCRdb, the multiplex PCR reads were re-called with MiXCR into one record per CDR3 protein. The sample consists of around 350,000 distinct CDR3 sequences, more than 15% of them appearing once. Sequences were obtained from blood. The receptors here all came from a woman aged 18-29 years with Graves' hyperthyroidism that later progressed to Graves' ophthalmopathy.

This clonotype came up many times. The chain employs TRBV20-1 and TRBJ2-1; 9 bases are a match to TRBD1. Looked up from germline, CDR1 is DFQATT and CDR2 is SNEGSKA (reference sequence). After removal of 5 bases from V and 0 bases from J, the junction contained 17 bases not matched to a gene. The CDR3 spans 19 residues. CDR3 amino acids: CSALGPGTGRHASYNEQFF. DNA of the CDR3: TGCAGTGCTTTGGGTCCCGGGACAGGGAGACATGCCTCCTACAATGAGCAGTTCTTC.

This clonotype was seen ten or more times. The rearrangement joins TRBV7-2 to TRBJ2-5; D possibly corresponds to TRBD1 (6 bases). V was shortened by 7 bases and J by 1 base, with 16 bases between the two germline ends. Germline CDR1 is SGHTA and CDR2 is FQGNSA. CDR3 size: 15 residues. The CDR3 is CASKLGTYPQETQYF. The CDR3, as DNA: TGTGCCAGCAAACTGGGGACATATCCCCAAGAGACCCAGTACTTC.

With respect to this clonotype: A much larger clone differs from this one at a single base, so this may be a read error. The chain recombines TRBV27 with TRBJ2-7; 10 nucleotides agree with TRBD2. CDR1 is MNHEY, CDR2 SMNVEV, per germline (reference sequence). CDR3 length equals 15 residues. For the CDR3, the DNA is TGTACCAGCAGTCCGAGGACTAGCGGAACCTACGAGCAGTACTTC. This gives the protein CTSSPRTSGTYEQYF.

The chain employs TRBV5-1 and TRBJ2-2; 8 bases line up with TRBD1. V dropped 1 base and J dropped 7; count of bases not matched to a gene: 3. Germline V gene lookup returns CDR1 SGHRS and CDR2 YFSETQ. The CDR3 length is 14 residues. DNA for the CDR3: TGCGCCAGCAGCTTGAAGACAGGGGACGGGGAGCTGTTTTTT. Translated, it gives CASSLKTGDGELFF. The whole variable domain, remainder taken from reference TRBV5-1 and TRBJ2-2, is KAGVTQTPRYLIKTRGQQVTLSCSPISGHRSVSWYQQTPGQGLQFLFEYFSETQRNKGNFPGRFSGRQFSNSRSEMNVSTLELGDSALYLCASSLKTGDGELFFGEGSRLTVL.

This clonotype has more than one count but fewer than ten. This chain links TRBV7-9 with TRBJ2-7, with a weak D call TRBD2 (6 bases). Germline CDR1 reads SEHNR; CDR2 reads FQNEAQ (reference sequence). Trimming left V 4 bases short and J 3 bases short, with 7 bases between. The CDR3 runs 12 residues. The chain's CDR3 is CASSSRDYEQYF. DNA of the CDR3: TGTGCCAGCAGCTCGCGGGACTACGAGCAGTACTTC.

In its sample, this clonotype was seen many times. The chain uses TRBV6-6 and TRBJ1-6, with D unresolved. Germline V gene sequence: CDR1 MNHNY, CDR2 SVGAGI (reference sequence). Trimming stripped 0 bases from V and 2 bases from J, with 11 bases between. The CDR3 spans 17 residues. The CDR3 DNA reads TGTGCCAGCAGTTACTCGACGGGAGGCGCCTATAATTCACCCCTCCACTTT. Protein product: CASSYSTGGAYNSPLHF.

Ten or more counts support this clonotype. The CDR3 protein is CASSELGTGNTEAFF. The DNA of the CDR3 is TGTGCCAGCAGTGAATTGGGGACAGGGAACACTGAAGCTTTCTTT. The V and J genes are TRBV2 and TRBJ1-1; 8 bases line up with TRBD1. The CDR3 runs to 15 residues. Germline values: CDR1 SNHLY, CDR2 FYNNEI. J was trimmed by 1 base and V by 2 bases; bases with no gene match: 3. The complete variable domain, with remaining parts taken from reference TRBV2 and TRBJ1-1, reads EPEVTQTPSHQVTQMGQEVILRCVPISNHLYFYWYRQILGQKVEFLVSFYNNEISEKSEIFDDQFSVERPDGSNFTLKIRSTKLEDSAMYFCASSELGTGNTEAFFGQGTRLTVV.

V and J are TRBV7-2 and TRBJ2-2, with 14 bases lining up with TRBD2. This CDR3 has 20 amino acids. Germline values: CDR1 SGHTA, CDR2 FQGNSA. Unmatched junction bases numbered 15, after V lost 5 bases and J lost 4 bases. CDR3 nucleotides: TGTGCCAGCAGCCCCCGGACTAGCGGGAGGCCTCACGATTTCACCGGGGAGCTGTTTTTT. Protein sequence: CASSPRTSGRPHDFTGELFF.

The sample holds a few counts of this clonotype. This chain connects TRBV28 to TRBJ2-5, with 10 bases fitting TRBD2. V was clipped by 6 bases and J by 5 bases; unmatched bases: 12. CDR3 length: 16 amino acids. Germline loops: CDR1 MDHEN, CDR2 SYDVKM. CDR3 coding DNA: TGTGCCAGCAGCTACAACCTAGCGGGAGTTGTGGAGACCCAGTACTTC. Translating it yields CASSYNLAGVVETQYF. The full variable domain, in which reference TRBV28 and TRBJ2-5 provide the parts outside the CDR3, is DVKVTQSSRYLVKRTGEKVFLECVQDMDHENMFWYRQDPGLGLRLIYFSYDVKMKEKGDIPEGYSVSREKKERFSLILESASTNQTSMYLCASSYNLAGVVETQYFGPGTRLLVL.

This clonotype was picked up many times. The chain carries TRBV10-3 and TRBJ2-1; the match to TRBD2 covers 7 bases. V was clipped by 6 bases and J by 8 bases; unmatched bases: 10. The CDR3 covers 14 residues. CDR1 ENHRY and CDR2 SYGVKD come from the germline V gene. CDR3 bases: TGTGCCATCAGCACTAGCGATGGGGAGGATGAGCAGTTCTTC. This encodes CAISTSDGEDEQFF.

This clonotype was counted a few times. The chain uses TRBV9 and TRBJ2-3; TRBD1 agrees at 7 bases. In germline, CDR1 is SGDLS, CDR2 YYNGEE. CDR3 length equals 16 residues. J was trimmed by 3 bases and V by 2 bases; bases with no gene match: 9. The CDR3 DNA sequence: TGTGCCAGCAGCGTGAGGGGGCACCAGCGTACAGATACGCAGTATTTT. This encodes CASSVRGHQRTDTQYF. The whole variable domain, filled in from reference TRBV9 and TRBJ2-3, reads DSGVTQTPKHLITATGQRVTLRCSPRSGDLSVYWYQQSLDQGLQFLIQYYNGEERAKGNILERFSAQQFPDLHSELNLSSLELGDSALYFCASSVRGHQRTDTQYFGPGTRLTVL.

The chain uses TRBV24-1 and TRBJ2-2, with unresolved D. The CDR3 is 15 amino acids. The V gene lost 4 bases and the J gene lost 2 bases, with 10 bases spanning the gap. CDR1 is KGHDR and CDR2 is SFDVKD in the germline V gene. The CDR3 region is CATSDSSPNTGELFF. The CDR3, as DNA: TGTGCCACCAGTGACTCGAGTCCAAACACCGGGGAGCTGTTTTTT.

This clonotype was counted at least ten times. This chain uses TRBV2 with TRBJ1-6, with D tentatively TRBD1 (5 bases). The CDR3 has 15 amino acids. V lost 2 bases and J lost 9, with 14 bases in between. CDR1 is SNHLY and CDR2 is FYNNEI in the germline V gene. CDR3 in DNA: TGTGCCAGCAGTGAACGGGGCAGGTTTACTTCACCCCTCCACTTT. Encoded protein: CASSERGRFTSPLHF.

This clonotype was picked up many times. The chain uses TRBV18 and TRBJ2-1; either TRBD1 or TRBD2 may fit D (5 bases each). The CDR3 runs to 13 residues. The germline CDR1 and CDR2 sequences are KGHSH and LQKENI. V lost 3 bases and J 7 bases, leaving 10 bases between the germline ends. The CDR3: CASSPFEGNEQFF. In DNA form, the CDR3 reads TGTGCCAGCTCACCGTTCGAGGGGAATGAGCAGTTCTTC.

Worth noting for this clonotype: This CDR3 is missing its conserved last phenylalanine or tryptophan, likely due to a read error. The chain is built from TRBV27 and TRBJ2-2; maybe TRBD1 (5 bases). This CDR3 comprises 14 residues. Germline V gene data show CDR1 as MNHEY and CDR2 as SMNVEV (reference sequence). Trimming stripped 9 bases from V and 4 bases from J, with 15 bases between. CDR3 in DNA: TGTGCCAGTAAGAGCGTAGGGGTCACCGGGGAGCTGTTTCTT. This encodes CASKSVGVTGELFL.

V and J are TRBV15 and TRBJ1-2, with 8 bases matching TRBD1. The CDR3 spans 14 residues. Per the germline V gene, CDR1 is LNHNV and CDR2 is YYDKDF (reference sequence). Trimming took 6 bases from V and 5 from J; bases not matched to a gene: 8. The CDR3 reads CATSPRGPPYGYTF. In nucleotides, the CDR3 is TGTGCCACCAGTCCCAGGGGGCCTCCGTATGGCTACACCTTC.

A few counts support this clonotype. This rearrangement joins TRBV28 to TRBJ2-5, with 12 positions matching TRBD2. Germline CDR1 and CDR2: MDHEN and SYDVKM. This CDR3 region has 18 residues. Unmatched junction bases numbered 11, after V lost 1 base and J lost 5 bases. The CDR3 sequence: CASSLLGLTSGSLETQYF. The CDR3 DNA sequence: TGTGCCAGCAGTTTATTGGGATTGACTAGCGGGAGTCTCGAGACCCAGTACTTC.

CDR3 protein: CASSSPWTSGSSYEQYF. In DNA, the CDR3 is TGTGCCAGCAGTTCCCCCTGGACTAGCGGGTCCTCCTACGAGCAGTACTTC. The chain has TRBV28 and TRBJ2-7; TRBD2 agrees at 11 bases. The CDR3 is 17 amino acids. Germline lookup yields CDR1 MDHEN and CDR2 SYDVKM. V shed 4 bases and J 0 bases; nucleotides not matched to a gene: 8.

This clonotype appeared many times. CDR3 in amino acids: CSAREEWGQFYGYTF. The CDR3 region has the DNA TGCAGTGCTAGAGAGGAGTGGGGACAGTTCTATGGCTACACCTTC. V and J are TRBV20-1 and TRBJ1-2; 7 nucleotides line up with TRBD1. This CDR3 is 15 amino acids long. Germline loops: CDR1 DFQATT, CDR2 SNEGSKA (reference sequence). The J segment lost 4 bases and the V segment lost 0 bases, leaving 8 bases of the junction unmatched.

At least ten counts were recorded for this clonotype. V gene TRBV7-2 combines with J gene TRBJ2-5, with 11 positions matching TRBD2. The V gene's germline CDR1 is SGHTA and CDR2 FQGNSA. The V gene end was trimmed by 6 bases and the J gene end by 0 bases; junction bases not matched to a gene: 15. The CDR3 has 19 amino acids. For the CDR3, the DNA is TGTGCCAGCAGTAGAACTGGGACTAGCGGCTTGACCTACCAAGAGACCCAGTACTTC. It translates to CASSRTGTSGLTYQETQYF.

This clonotype showed up just a few times. Written as DNA, the CDR3 is TGTGCCAGCAGCCATGGGGCCGGCTACGAGCAGTACTTC. It encodes CASSHGAGYEQYF. The chain is built from TRBV4-2 and TRBJ2-7, with a tentative D call TRBD1 (5 bases). The germline CDR1 and CDR2 sequences are LGHNA and YNFKEQ. The CDR3 contains 13 residues. Trimming pared 3 bases from V and 3 bases from J, leaving 9 bases between.

To note about this clonotype: A read error may be the cause here, since a much bigger clone is one base away. The rearrangement links TRBV11-1 to TRBJ2-7, with a tentative D call TRBD2 (5 bases). The germline V gene has CDR1 SGHAT and CDR2 FQDESV (reference sequence). The CDR3 is 14 amino acids. The ends were cut back, 10 bases at V and 0 bases at J, with 16 bases in the middle. In DNA, the CDR3 is TGTGCCACCACGTCTAGCCCAAGCTCCTACGAGCAGTACTTC. It encodes CATTSSPSSYEQYF.

V is TRBV6-1 and J is TRBJ1-2; TRBD1 is a possible D gene (6 bases). Germline CDR1 and CDR2: MNHNS and SASEGT. Trimming removed 6 bases at V and 5 bases at J, with 19 bases between. CDR3 length: 15 residues. CDR3 DNA: TGTGCCAGCAGCCAGAGTGGGGGCGCGGGTTATGGCTACACCTTC. Its protein is CASSQSGGAGYGYTF.

This clonotype was counted only a few times. The CDR3 sequence: CASSYFWGNQPQHF. The CDR3, as DNA: TGTGCCAGCAGTTACTTTTGGGGCAATCAGCCCCAGCATTTT. The rearrangement joins TRBV27 to TRBJ1-5; D unclear. The CDR3 totals 14 residues. Looked up from germline, CDR1 is MNHEY and CDR2 is SMNVEV (reference sequence). The V end lost 4 bases, the J end lost 2 bases, and 9 bases lay between the germline ends.

This clonotype was picked up many times. The chain uses TRBV5-6 and TRBJ2-3; D is possibly TRBD1 or TRBD2 (5 bases each). The CDR3 length is 14 residues. Germline CDR1 reads SGHDT; CDR2 reads YYEEEE. Trimming removed 4 bases from V and 0 bases from J, with 9 bases in between. CDR3 bases: TGTGCCAGCAGCCACCGGGACAGCACAGATACGCAGTATTTT. It is translated as CASSHRDSTDTQYF. Based on the CDR3 plus reference TRBV5-6 and TRBJ2-3, the full variable domain is DAGVTQSPTHLIKTRGQQVTLRCSPKSGHDTVSWYQQALGQGPQFIFQYYEEEERQRGNFPDRFSGHQFPNYSSELNVNALLLGDSALYLCASSHRDSTDTQYFGPGTRLTVL.